One and the same sample provided the 19 T cell receptor beta chains below, sequenced in a study of blood T cell repertoires in COVID-19. The assay was immunoSEQ multiplex PCR, and TCRdb's table has in-frame clones only and misses some. The sample lists about 260,000 clones, around 86% occurring once. The sample taken for sequencing was peripheral blood. These receptors were collected from a woman aged 40-49 years who had recovered from COVID-19.

This rearrangement joins TRBV5-5 to TRBJ1-2, with 7 positions matching TRBD1. CDR3 size: 13 residues. J was trimmed by 6 bases and V by 7 bases; bases with no gene match: 9. CDR1 is SGHKS and CDR2 is YYEKEE in the germline V gene (reference sequence). CDR3 nucleotides: TGTGCCAGCGGATTATCGACAGGGAATGGCTACACCTTC. The encoded protein is CASGLSTGNGYTF.

The J gene is TRBJ1-2, the V gene TRBV9; D might be TRBD1 (5 bases). The CDR3 covers 11 residues. From germline, CDR1 is SGDLS and CDR2 YYNGEE. Between the trimmed V and J ends, which lost 7 bases and 7 bases, there was a span of 11 bases. CDR3 coding DNA: TGTGCCAGCGCAGGGTACCTTGGCTACACCTTC. Its protein is CASAGYLGYTF.

This chain uses TRBV6-2 or TRBV6-3 with TRBJ2-5; TRBD2 matches at 9 bases. The CDR3 covers 14 residues. The V gene end was trimmed by 2 bases and the J gene end by 6 bases; junction bases not matched to a gene: 4. CDR1 is MNHEY and CDR2 is SVGEGT in the germline V gene. The CDR3 spells CASSYGGGGKTQYF. Written as DNA, the CDR3 is TGTGCCAGCAGTTACGGCGGGGGGGGGAAGACCCAGTACTTC.

The chain employs TRBV20-1 and TRBJ2-3; TRBD2 matches at 11 bases. Trimming removed 6 bases from V and 4 bases from J; junction bases left unmatched: 15. This CDR3 is built from 17 residues. Germline values: CDR1 DFQATT, CDR2 SNEGSKA (reference sequence). For the CDR3, the DNA is TGCAGTGCCAGTCGTAATAGCGGGGGGGCAGTTCCAGATACGCAGTATTTT. Translated: CSASRNSGGAVPDTQYF.

The genes are TRBV30 and TRBJ1-6; D gene unclear. V dropped 3 bases and J dropped 5 bases, with 26 bases sitting between them. CDR3 length: 19 residues. Germline V gene data show CDR1 as GTSNPN and CDR2 as SVGIG (reference sequence). In DNA form, the CDR3 reads TGTGCCTGGAGGGAACCCCCGCCAGGCCCAGAGCTGGATAATTCACCCCTCCACTTT. Encoded protein: CAWREPPPGPELDNSPLHF.

The V gene is TRBV29-1, the J gene TRBJ1-2; TRBD1 aligns across 9 bases. With V trimmed by 0 bases and J by 4 bases, 3 bases remained unmatched. Germline lookup yields CDR1 SQVTM and CDR2 ANQGSEA. The CDR3 runs to 14 residues. The CDR3 DNA follows: TGCAGCGTTGAAGATAGGGGACAGGGCTATGGCTACACCTTC. Translating it yields CSVEDRGQGYGYTF.

This clone was picked up a small number of times. This chain joins TRBV5-4 and TRBJ2-7; D call uncertain. V dropped 0 bases and J dropped 3 bases, with 4 bases sitting between them. Germline lookup yields CDR1 SGHNT and CDR2 YYREEE (reference sequence). The CDR3 extends over 12 amino acids. This CDR3 is CASSLASYEQYF. The CDR3 DNA reads as TGTGCCAGCAGCTTGGCCAGCTACGAGCAGTACTTC.

The gene calls are TRBV27 and TRBJ2-2; 7 bases line up with TRBD2. The V gene end was trimmed by 4 bases and the J gene end by 5 bases; junction bases not matched to a gene: 1. The CDR3 is 13 amino acids. In germline, CDR1 is MNHEY, CDR2 SMNVEV (reference sequence). CDR3 in amino acids: CASSYGGTGELFF. CDR3 bases: TGTGCCAGCAGTTACGGGGGGACCGGGGAGCTGTTTTTT.

The V call is TRBV4-1, the J call TRBJ1-2; D is perhaps TRBD1 (5 bases). V was clipped by 4 bases and J by 4 bases, with 10 bases between them. CDR3 length: 13 amino acids. The germline CDR1 and CDR2 sequences are MGHRA and YSYEKL. This CDR3 reads CASSPRGGYGYTF. The CDR3 region has the DNA TGCGCCAGCAGCCCCCGGGGGGGCTATGGCTACACCTTC.

V gene TRBV2 combines with J gene TRBJ1-1, with D possibly TRBD1 on 5 matching bases. The CDR3 is 14 amino acids. From germline, CDR1 is SNHLY and CDR2 FYNNEI. Between the trimmed V and J ends, which lost 6 bases and 1 base, there was a span of 12 bases. The CDR3 sequence: CASRQLRENTEAFF. CDR3 DNA sequence: TGTGCCAGCAGGCAACTCAGGGAGAACACTGAAGCTTTCTTT.

The chain carries TRBV2 and TRBJ1-5; TRBD1 is a possible D gene (6 bases). Looked up from germline, CDR1 is SNHLY and CDR2 is FYNNEI. Trimming shortened V by 2 bases and J by 1 base, and 15 bases separated the two germline ends. The CDR3 loop spans 17 amino acids. Written as DNA, the CDR3 is TGTGCCAGCAGTGAAATCGAAGAAGGGGGAAGCAATCAGCCCCAGCATTTT. Its translation: CASSEIEEGGSNQPQHF.

The table lists this clone with a few counts. The DNA for the CDR3 is TGTGCCACCAGTTCGGCAGGTTCTACTGAAGCTTTCTTT. This encodes CATSSAGSTEAFF. The gene calls are TRBV24-1 and TRBJ1-1; no definite D call. The length of the CDR3 is 13 residues. The V end lost 6 bases, the J end lost 5 bases, and 12 bases lay between the germline ends. Germline V CDR1 and CDR2: KGHDR, SFDVKD.

This chain joins TRBV6-5 and TRBJ2-1, with D maybe TRBD2 (6 bases). In germline, CDR1 is MNHEY, CDR2 SVGAGI. Trimming cost V 2 bases and J 15 bases, with 14 bases left between them. The CDR3 sequence is 12 residues long. CDR3 DNA: TGTGCCAGCAGTTACCGGACGGGAGCACCGTTCTTC. Amino acids: CASSYRTGAPFF.

The V and J genes are TRBV7-9 and TRBJ1-1; D remains unclear. Between the trimmed V and J ends, which lost 2 bases and 0 bases, there was a span of 10 bases. The CDR3 runs to 15 residues. Germline lookup yields CDR1 SEHNR and CDR2 FQNEAQ (reference sequence). CDR3 amino acids: CASSLSSVMNTEAFF. The CDR3 DNA follows: TGTGCCAGCAGCTTAAGTAGCGTTATGAACACTGAAGCTTTCTTT. Full variable domain (missing parts from reference TRBV7-9 and TRBJ1-1): DTGVSQNPRHKITKRGQNVTFRCDPISEHNRLYWYRQTLGQGPEFLTYFQNEAQLEKSRLLSDRFSAERPKGSFSTLEIQRTEQGDSAMYLCASSLSSVMNTEAFFGQGTRLTVV.

The chain carries TRBV10-2 and TRBJ2-2, with 13 bases aligning to TRBD2. CDR1 is WSHSY, CDR2 SAAADI, per germline. The CDR3 is 17 amino acids. V trimming: 2 bases; J trimming: 3 bases; junction bases outside the gene matches: 3. CDR3 loop: CASSEVGLAGYTGELFF. Here the CDR3 DNA reads TGCGCCAGCAGTGAGGTGGGACTAGCGGGGTACACCGGGGAGCTGTTTTTT.

This chain links TRBV12-3 or TRBV12-4 with TRBJ1-4; possibly TRBD1 for D (6 bases). Trimming took off 4 bases at V and 10 bases at J, with 13 bases between the two ends. The CDR3 is made up of 13 amino acids. CDR3 in DNA: TGTGCCAGCAGTTCACAGGACAGCCGAAAACTGTTTTTT. Amino acids: CASSSQDSRKLFF.

The V call is TRBV5-1, the J call TRBJ2-3; D is perhaps TRBD1 (5 bases). V lost 1 base and J lost 4, with 16 bases in between. CDR3 length equals 16 residues. Germline CDR1 reads SGHRS; CDR2 reads YFSETQ. CDR3 in DNA: TGCGCCAGCAGCTTGAACCCGACAGTCCCCGCAGATACGCAGTATTTT. This encodes CASSLNPTVPADTQYF.

This clone was counted a single time. The CDR3 DNA reads TGTGCCAGCAGCCCCCGACAGGGCCATGGCTACACCTTC. Its translation: CASSPRQGHGYTF. V usage is TRBV5-6 and J usage is TRBJ1-2, with 7 bases identical to TRBD1. CDR1 is SGHDT and CDR2 is YYEEEE in the germline V gene. The V and J ends lost 4 bases and 6 bases, in that order; junction bases with no gene match: 6. There are 13 residues in the CDR3.

The chain uses TRBV19 and TRBJ1-6; D is unclear. The CDR3 has 15 amino acids. The V end was cut by 6 bases, the J end by 2 bases, with 11 bases between. Germline CDR1 LNHDA, CDR2 SQIVND (reference sequence). The CDR3 region is CASSPEGTYNSPLHF. The CDR3 region has the DNA TGTGCCAGTAGCCCCGAGGGAACCTATAATTCACCCCTCCACTTT.